This TCR beta chain is drawn from a study of Tregs in tolerant kidney transplant recipients. Recipients received nonmyeloablative bone marrow transplants from related graft donors, with transient mixed chimerism. CDR3 length: 13 amino acids. The germline CDR1 and CDR2 sequences are DFQATT and SNEGSKA (reference sequence). V lost 5 bases and J 6 bases, leaving 14 bases between the germline ends. By frequency, this clone registers medium-sized. Sequencing ends 3 residues short of the CDR3 end; the germline J gene provides the rest. Method: immunoSEQ multiplex PCR; TCRdb's copy keeps in-frame clones and lacks some. Its clone listing holds 12,000 to 15,000 clones.

The receptor's source is a human patient who received a combined kidney and bone marrow transplant. These T cells may partly come from the graft donor. This chain joins TRBV20-1 and TRBJ2-1; tentative D call: TRBD2 (6 bases). The material sequenced was CD4+ T cells from blood (PBMCs), taken 12 months after the transplant. This chain's CDR3 is CSAHRYGGNEQFF. Partial CDR3 DNA: TGCAGTGCTCACCGGTACGGGGGCAATGAG.